Below are 18 T cell receptor beta chains sequenced from a single sample in a study of T cells after yellow fever vaccination. MiXCR, applied by TCRdb to the 5' RACE reads, yields one record per CDR3 protein. Among tens of thousands of distinct CDR3 sequences listed, 7.3% were seen once. This specimen was CD8+ T cells sorted from PBMCs, taken 10 days after the first yellow fever vaccination. These receptors originate from a man between 18 and 35 years old who received the YFV17D yellow fever vaccine.

This clonotype has at least ten counts. This chain uses TRBV6-5 with TRBJ2-7; TRBD1 is a possible D gene (5 bases). The germline V gene encodes CDR1 MNHEY and CDR2 SVGAGI. The ends were cut back, 0 bases at V and 2 bases at J, with 14 bases in the middle. CDR3 length equals 16 residues. The CDR3 protein is CASSYSGVGTAYEQYF. The DNA for the CDR3 is TGTGCCAGCAGTTACTCAGGGGTGGGTACCGCCTACGAGCAGTACTTC.

This clonotype was detected ten times or more. The CDR3 DNA sequence: TGTGCCAGCGAAAGCTCCTACAATGAGCAGTTCTTC. Translating gives CASESSYNEQFF. The J gene is TRBJ2-1, the V gene TRBV7-9; no definite D call. Germline V gene lookup returns CDR1 SEHNR and CDR2 FQNEAQ (reference sequence). V was clipped by 8 bases and J by 0 bases, with 5 bases between them. This CDR3 is built from 12 residues.

The table lists this clonotype with a few counts. V gene TRBV12-3 or TRBV12-4 combines with J gene TRBJ2-3; TRBD1 matches 7 bases. This CDR3 comprises 17 residues. Trimming removed 1 base from V and 4 bases from J; junction bases left unmatched: 11. The CDR3, as DNA: TGTGCCAGCAGTTTAGGGAGGACAGGTTTTTTATCAGATACGCAGTATTTT. It is translated as CASSLGRTGFLSDTQYF.

A few counts support this clonotype. The J gene is TRBJ2-5, the V gene TRBV24-1; D perhaps matches TRBD2 (5 bases). Germline CDR1 reads KGHDR; CDR2 reads SFDVKD. There are 16 residues in the CDR3. Trimming stripped 3 bases from V and 1 base from J, with 14 bases between. DNA for the CDR3: TGTGCCACCAGTGATGGACTGACTACGGGCCAAGAGACCCAGTACTTC. Its translation is CATSDGLTTGQETQYF.

As concerns this clonotype: A single base separates this from a much larger clone, so it may be a read error. CDR3 coding DNA: TGTGTCACCGACCCGGGCCTGGCCCGTAACACTGAAGCTTTCTTT. Its translation: CVTDPGLARNTEAFF. The chain joins TRBV10-3 to TRBJ1-1, with D hard to call. Germline lookup yields CDR1 ENHRY and CDR2 SYGVKD. CDR3 length equals 15 residues.

This clonotype was counted at least ten times. The chain couples TRBV12-3 or TRBV12-4 to TRBJ1-3; the D is unclear. The CDR3 totals 10 residues. The germline V and J ends were trimmed by 8 bases and 6 bases, with 5 bases remaining between them. The CDR3 spells CASGSNTIYF. CDR3 DNA: TGTGCCAGCGGGTCAAACACCATATATTTT.

At least ten counts were recorded for this clonotype. V gene TRBV5-1 combines with J gene TRBJ2-7, with TRBD1 identical over 10 bases. Trimming cost V 5 bases and J 5 bases; bases outside gene matches: 7. CDR1 SGHRS and CDR2 YFSETQ come from the germline V gene. This CDR3 is 14 amino acids long. This CDR3 is CASRHGTGVDEQYV. The CDR3 DNA follows: TGCGCCAGCAGACACGGGACAGGGGTGGACGAGCAGTACGTC.

This clonotype was counted a few times. The gene calls are TRBV4-1 and TRBJ1-6; no firm D call. Trimming left V 4 bases short and J 13 bases short, with 11 bases between. This CDR3 is 12 amino acids long. CDR1 and CDR2 from the germline V gene are MGHRA and YSYEKL. The CDR3 sequence is CASSPHTTPLHF. Here the CDR3 DNA reads TGCGCCAGCAGCCCCCACACCACCCCCCTCCACTTT.

With respect to this clonotype: It may be a read error: a sequence one base away is much more abundant. The chain links TRBV25-1 to TRBJ2-1; maybe TRBD1 (6 bases). The germline V gene has CDR1 MGHDK and CDR2 SYGVNS. CDR3 size: 17 residues. The CDR3 loop is CATSELGTRSSYNEQFF. The CDR3 DNA follows: TGTGCCACCAGTGAACTTGGGACACGGAGCTCCTACAATGAGCAGTTCTTC.

The rearrangement links TRBV7-8 to TRBJ1-2; no clear D gene. The CDR3 has 16 amino acids. Germline V gene sequence: CDR1 SGHVS, CDR2 FQNEAQ. The germline V and J ends were trimmed by 5 bases and 5 bases, with 21 bases remaining between them. DNA for the CDR3: TGTGCCAGCAGCCCCCGTGGAGCCACGAGTTTTTATGGCTACACCTTC. As protein: CASSPRGATSFYGYTF.

The V call is TRBV2, the J call TRBJ2-2; the match to TRBD2 covers 7 bases. CDR3 length: 16 residues. The junction had 10 bases not matched to a gene; V was cut back by 5 bases and J by 4 bases. Germline CDR1 SNHLY, CDR2 FYNNEI. The CDR3 protein is CASSISLAAGTGELFF. The CDR3 bases are TGTGCCAGCAGTATAAGCCTAGCGGCCGGCACCGGGGAGCTGTTTTTT.

A few counts support this clonotype. The chain employs TRBV16 and TRBJ2-1; 8 nucleotides match TRBD2. The junction had 5 bases not matched to a gene; V was cut back by 0 bases and J by 10 bases. The CDR3 length is 14 residues. CDR1 and CDR2 (germline): KGHSY, FQNENV. As DNA, the CDR3 is TGTGCCAGCAGCCAATCTGCGGGGGGCTGGGAGCAGTTCTTC. It specifies CASSQSAGGWEQFF. Combining the CDR3 with reference TRBV16 and TRBJ2-1 gives the whole variable domain GEEVAQTPKHLVRGEGQKAKLYCAPIKGHSYVFWYQQVLKNEFKFLISFQNENVFDETGMPKERFSAKCLPNSPCSLEIQATKLEDSAVYFCASSQSAGGWEQFFGPGTRLTVL.

This clonotype was seen ten or more times. The chain recombines TRBV4-3 with TRBJ2-1; TRBD2 might be the D (6 bases). V lost 2 bases to trimming and J lost 0 bases, with 20 bases between them. Germline CDR1 is LGHNA and CDR2 is YSLEER. The CDR3 is 19 residues long. The CDR3 DNA reads TGCGCCAGCAGCCAACATCTACCGGGGACTCAGAGCTCCTACAATGAGCAGTTCTTC. It yields the protein CASSQHLPGTQSSYNEQFF.

This clonotype was found many times. The chain recombines TRBV7-6 with TRBJ2-3; D could derive from TRBD1 or TRBD2 (7 bases each). The V end was cut by 1 base, the J end by 4 bases, with 15 bases between. The CDR3 contains 16 residues. Germline CDR1 reads SGHVS; CDR2 reads FNYEAQ. CDR3 amino acids: CASSLVSGGGPDTQYF. The DNA of the CDR3 is TGTGCCAGCAGCTTAGTGTCAGGGGGAGGGCCAGATACGCAGTATTTT. Combining the CDR3 with reference TRBV7-6 and TRBJ2-3 gives the whole variable domain GAGVSQSPRYKVTKRGQDVALRCDPISGHVSLYWYRQALGQGPEFLTYFNYEAQQDKSGLPNDRFSAERPEGSISTLTIQRTEQRDSAMYRCASSLVSGGGPDTQYFGPGTRLTVL.

The table lists this clonotype with a few counts. This chain links TRBV5-5 with TRBJ2-1; 9 bases are a match to TRBD1. The germline V gene has CDR1 SGHKS and CDR2 YYEKEE (reference sequence). V lost 7 bases, J lost 9 bases, and 14 bases stayed unmatched. The CDR3 covers 15 residues. The CDR3 protein is CASSIGDRDRGEQFF. For the CDR3, the DNA is TGTGCCAGCTCTATCGGGGACAGGGACCGAGGTGAGCAGTTCTTC.

This rearrangement joins TRBV29-1 to TRBJ2-1; no reliable D call. This CDR3 has 14 amino acids. Germline assignment: CDR1 SQVTM and CDR2 ANQGSEA. The V end lost 5 bases, the J end lost 2 bases, and 13 bases lay between the germline ends. CDR3 in DNA: TGCAGCGTTCATTGGGCAGAGACCTACAATGAGCAGTTCTTC. Translating it yields CSVHWAETYNEQFF.

This clonotype appeared a few times. The chain recombines TRBV7-8 with TRBJ2-3, with TRBD1 as a possible D gene (5 bases). V lost 3 bases to trimming and J lost 4 bases, with 11 bases between them. CDR3 length equals 14 residues. The V gene's germline CDR1 is SGHVS and CDR2 FQNEAQ. The CDR3 DNA is TGTGCCAGCAGCTTCCAAACAGGTGCAGATACGCAGTATTTT. Translating it yields CASSFQTGADTQYF.

This clonotype was observed a handful of times. V usage is TRBV2 and J usage is TRBJ2-5, with 8 bases aligning to TRBD1. Germline V CDR1 and CDR2: SNHLY, FYNNEI. The CDR3 extends over 16 amino acids. The J segment lost 1 base and the V segment lost 7 bases, leaving 11 bases of the junction unmatched. In DNA, the CDR3 is TGTGCCAGCAAGGCCGACAGGGGTGAAGCCCAAGAGACCCAGTACTTC. Encoded protein: CASKADRGEAQETQYF.